Given below is one TCR beta chain in context. The antigen remains unidentified. The source of the sample is a study of T-cell memory formation after mild COVID-19. Whole-study context: Largely, the TCR clusters proved donor specific. General observations from the study: There was no confirmation that second-wave clones peaking on day 37 were SARS-CoV-2 specific. The study found balanced CD4/CD8 in clones contracting day 15 to 85 and a CD4+ lean in later expanders.

Amplification by 5'RACE using constant-segment primers produced TCR alpha and TCR beta cDNA libraries that carried sample barcodes and UMIs. Via MiXCR, TCRdb re-called the 5' RACE reads, giving one row per CDR3 protein. The data contain hundreds of thousands of distinct CDR3 sequences, about 20% of them singletons. J lost 8 bases, V lost 5 bases, and 6 bases had no gene match. This CDR3 is 13 amino acids long. The chain is built from TRBV12-3 or TRBV12-4 and TRBJ1-1, with TRBD1 matching 9 bases. The TCR comes from an adult woman who had mild COVID-19 (a few samples of this study predate the infection). Cell type and time point are not known. The sample consisted of PBMCs or a T cell subset sorted from them (not recorded which). This CDR3 reads CASSHRDREEAFF. CDR3 in DNA: TGTGCCAGCAGTCACCGGGACAGGGAAGAAGCTTTCTTT.